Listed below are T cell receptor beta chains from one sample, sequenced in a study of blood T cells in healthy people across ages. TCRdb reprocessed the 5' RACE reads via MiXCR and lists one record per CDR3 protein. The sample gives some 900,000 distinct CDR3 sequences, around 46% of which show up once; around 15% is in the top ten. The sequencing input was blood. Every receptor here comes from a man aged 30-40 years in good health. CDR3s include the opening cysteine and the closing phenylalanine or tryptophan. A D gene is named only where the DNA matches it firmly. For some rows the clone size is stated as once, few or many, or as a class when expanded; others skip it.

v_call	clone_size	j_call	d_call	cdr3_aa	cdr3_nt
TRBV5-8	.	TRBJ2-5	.	CASSPGSWETQYF	TGTGCCAGCAGCCCCGGTTCATGGGAGACCCAGTACTTC
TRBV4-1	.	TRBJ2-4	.	CASSQDLSDRTQYF	TGCGCCAGCAGCCAAGATCTGAGTGATCGGACACAGTACTTC
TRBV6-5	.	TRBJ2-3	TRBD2	CASSSLAGGSDTQYF	TGTGCCAGCAGTTCCTTAGCGGGAGGGTCAGATACGCAGTATTTT
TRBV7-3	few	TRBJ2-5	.	CASSLFGQGAETQYF	TGTGCCAGCAGCTTATTCGGGCAGGGTGCGGAGACCCAGTACTTC
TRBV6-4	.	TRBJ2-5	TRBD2	CASSARPGLEGTQYF	TGTGCCAGCAGTGCCCGACCGGGACTAGAGGGGACCCAGTACTTC
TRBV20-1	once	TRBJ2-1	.	CSALPETVEQFF	TGCAGTGCTCTACCCGAGACTGTCGAGCAGTTCTTC
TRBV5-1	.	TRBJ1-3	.	CASTPLESGSSGNTIYF	TGCGCCAGCACCCCATTGGAATCGGGTAGCTCTGGAAACACCATATATTTT
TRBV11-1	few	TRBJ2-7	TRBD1	CASSERQGGDEQYF	TGTGCCAGCAGCGAACGACAGGGGGGAGACGAGCAGTACTTC
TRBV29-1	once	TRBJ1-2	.	CSASYRGLFNYGYTF	TGCAGCGCTAGCTATCGGGGCTTGTTCAACTATGGCTACACCTTC
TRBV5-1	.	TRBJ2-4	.	CASSLSGNENSQYF	TGCGCCAGCAGCTTGAGTGGTAACGAAAACAGTCAGTACTTC
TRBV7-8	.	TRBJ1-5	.	CASSPGVIGQPQHF	TGTGCCAGCAGCCCCGGAGTGATCGGCCAGCCCCAGCATTTT
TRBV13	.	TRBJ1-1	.	CASRQASGNTEAFF	TGTGCCAGCAGACAAGCATCGGGGAACACTGAAGCTTTCTTT
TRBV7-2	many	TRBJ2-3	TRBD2	CASSRGASGGSSTDTQYF	TGTGCCAGCAGCAGAGGGGCTAGCGGGGGATCTAGCACAGATACGCAGTATTTT
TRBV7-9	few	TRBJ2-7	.	CASSRNPGLGEQYF	TGTGCCAGCAGCCGCAATCCGGGTTTAGGTGAGCAGTACTTC
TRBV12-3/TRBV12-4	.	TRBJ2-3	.	CASSYEPGLGSADTQYF	TGTGCCAGCAGCTATGAACCGGGACTCGGATCCGCAGATACGCAGTATTTT
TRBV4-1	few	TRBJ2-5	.	CASSQDGVNRIQYF	TGCGCCAGCAGCCAAGATGGGGTTAACAGGATACAGTACTTC
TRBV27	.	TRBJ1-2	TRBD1	CASSAQTGSYYGYTF	TGTGCCAGCAGTGCCCAGACAGGGTCCTACTATGGCTACACCTTC
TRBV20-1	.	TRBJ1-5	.	CSARDFDRPNQPQHF	TGCAGTGCTAGAGATTTTGACAGACCAAATCAGCCCCAGCATTTT
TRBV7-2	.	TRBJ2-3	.	CASSFEVSGTDTQYF	TGTGCCAGCAGCTTCGAGGTCAGCGGCACAGATACGCAGTATTTT
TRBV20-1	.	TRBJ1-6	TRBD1	CSARDRGGSPLHF	TGCAGTGCTCGTGACAGGGGAGGTTCACCCCTCCACTTT
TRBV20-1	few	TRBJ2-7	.	CSARAWAGYEQYF	TGCAGTGCTAGAGCGTGGGCAGGCTACGAGCAGTACTTC
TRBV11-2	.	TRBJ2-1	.	CASTTNQGYYNEQFF	TGTGCCAGCACCACGAACCAAGGCTACTACAATGAGCAGTTCTTC
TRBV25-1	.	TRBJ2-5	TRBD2	CASSEPLAGEETQYF	TGTGCCAGCAGTGAACCTCTAGCGGGCGAAGAGACCCAGTACTTC